This T cell receptor beta chain was observed in a study of siplizumab effects on memory and regulatory T cells. Study findings and constraints: The majority of clones, roughly 80-97% of proliferating CD4+ or CD8+ clones, lacked an assignable naive or memory phenotype. Naive T cells looked more diverse than memory cells and looked like major alloresponse contributors.

Note on this clone: Its specificity is unknown.

This table comes from immunoSEQ multiplex PCR, and its TCRdb copy is limited to in-frame clones, with some not included. The sample holds 100,000 to 110,000 clones, around 92% seen once. V lost 5 bases, J lost 4 bases, and 15 bases lay in between. Germline CDR1 is MDHEN and CDR2 is SYDVKM. The CDR3 consists of 15 residues. The sample taken for sequencing was CD4+ T cells sorted from blood. The chain links TRBV28 to TRBJ1-5, with D unclear. This TCR came from a human donor in good health. CDR3 amino acids: CASSPQRAGNQPQHF. The CDR3 DNA reads as TGTGCCAGCAGTCCCCAACGGGCTGGGAATCAGCCCCAGCATTTT.